Here is one T cell receptor beta chain with its context. These data belong to a study of T cell changes during pregnancy in multiple sclerosis. Deletions cut 4 bases from V and 6 bases from J, with 10 bases between. CDR3 length: 13 residues. The V gene's germline CDR1 is SGHTA and CDR2 FQGNSA. Generated by immunoSEQ multiplex PCR, the TCRdb table keeps only in-frame clones and is missing some. The top ten hold more than 0.85% of the sample, which has under 95,000 clones, approximately 95% seen once. Source: peripheral blood, taken in the second trimester of pregnancy. The origin of this receptor is a female donor in good health, enrolled as a control in a pregnancy study. The rearrangement links TRBV7-2 to TRBJ2-1; D is unclear. DNA of the CDR3: TGTGCCAGCAGCTATCTAGAGGTCAATGAGCAGTTCTTC. It translates to CASSYLEVNEQFF.